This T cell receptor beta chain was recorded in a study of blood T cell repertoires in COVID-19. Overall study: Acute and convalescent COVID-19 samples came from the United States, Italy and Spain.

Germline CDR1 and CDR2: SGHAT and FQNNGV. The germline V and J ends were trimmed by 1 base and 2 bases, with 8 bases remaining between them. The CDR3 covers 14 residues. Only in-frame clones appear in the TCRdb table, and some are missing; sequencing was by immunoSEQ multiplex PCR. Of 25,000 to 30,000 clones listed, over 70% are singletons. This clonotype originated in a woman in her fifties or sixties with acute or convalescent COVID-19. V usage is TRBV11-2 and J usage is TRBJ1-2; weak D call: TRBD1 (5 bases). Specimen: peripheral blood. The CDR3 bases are TGTGCCAGCAGCTTAGGGGGCGGAAACTATGGCTACACCTTC. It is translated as CASSLGGGNYGYTF. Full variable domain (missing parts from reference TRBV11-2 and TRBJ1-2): EAGVAQSPRYKIIEKRQSVAFWCNPISGHATLYWYQQILGQGPKLLIQFQNNGVVDDSQLPKDRFSAERLKGVDSTLKIQPAKLEDSAVYLCASSLGGGNYGYTFGSGTRLTVV.